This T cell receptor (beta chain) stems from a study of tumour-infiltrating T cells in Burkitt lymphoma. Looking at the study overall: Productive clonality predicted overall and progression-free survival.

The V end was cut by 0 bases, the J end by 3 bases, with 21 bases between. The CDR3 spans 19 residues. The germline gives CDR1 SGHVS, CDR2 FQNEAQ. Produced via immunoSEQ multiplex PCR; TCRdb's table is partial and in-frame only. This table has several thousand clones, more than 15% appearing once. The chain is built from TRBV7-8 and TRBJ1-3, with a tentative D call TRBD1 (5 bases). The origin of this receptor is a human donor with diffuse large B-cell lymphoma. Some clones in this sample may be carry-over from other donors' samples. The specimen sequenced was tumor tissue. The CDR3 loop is CASSLAVAGPTYNGNTIYF. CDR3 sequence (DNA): TGTGCCAGCAGCTTAGCCGTAGCGGGACCGACGTATAATGGAAACACCATATATTTT.